The sequence of this T cell receptor beta chain was determined in a study of T cell responses to AZD1222 COVID-19 vaccine. Turning to the study itself: Second-dose recipients at about 4 or about 12 weeks were treated as one pooled group. Study-wide results and limits: Clonal diversity may have been underestimated in mostly white British donors. Baseline antibody screening turned up just six or seven seropositive AZD1222 recipients. Dominant at 160-218 and 743-854, vaccine-associated CD4 TCRs also spanned spike.

Trimming removed 4 bases from V and 3 bases from J; junction bases left unmatched: 13. This CDR3 spans 16 amino acids. Germline CDR1 SQVTM, CDR2 ANQGSEA. On this clone itself: What it recognizes is unknown.

Produced via immunoSEQ multiplex PCR; TCRdb's table is partial and in-frame only. The sample has more than 100,000 clones; 85% to 95% are singletons. The rearrangement joins TRBV29-1 to TRBJ2-7, with 9 bases that match TRBD2. The clonotype comes from an adult in good health. This sample comprised peripheral blood, obtained on day 0 of AZD1222 vaccination. CDR3 sequence reads: CSVGEAAGGIVYEQYF. DNA of the CDR3: TGCAGCGTTGGGGAAGCGGCGGGAGGGATAGTCTACGAGCAGTACTTC.